A single sample gave rise to the 25 T cell receptor beta chains below, sequenced in a study of Ad26.COV2.S vaccination and SARS-CoV-2 variants. Method: immunoSEQ multiplex PCR; TCRdb's copy keeps in-frame clones and lacks some. The table shows about 350,000 clones, with 88% occurring only once. The treatment was: some 20 received Ad26.COV2.S at low or high dose, single or two shots; about five received placebo; per-sample allocation not given. Specimens were obtained on day 63 following the first vaccine or placebo injection. The sequencing here drew on peripheral blood, taken in a trial of Ad26.COV2.S vaccine versus placebo. The source of these receptors is a person between 18 and 59 years old who received the Ad26.COV2.S COVID-19 vaccine or a placebo.

This clone showed up just a few times. The rearrangement joins TRBV5-1 to TRBJ2-7; maybe TRBD1 (6 bases). From germline, CDR1 is SGHRS and CDR2 YFSETQ. The CDR3 contains 16 residues. The V gene lost 3 bases and the J gene lost 3 bases, with 19 bases spanning the gap. CDR3 DNA: TGCGCCAGCAGCTCCGGACAGTACAATTCATACTACGAGCAGTACTTC. Residues: CASSSGQYNSYYEQYF.

The rearrangement links TRBV5-4 to TRBJ1-3, with TRBD1 matching over 7 bases. Looked up from germline, CDR1 is SGHNT and CDR2 is YYREEE (reference sequence). The CDR3 extends over 15 amino acids. Trimming cost V 5 bases and J 4 bases; bases outside gene matches: 9. The CDR3 sequence is CASRSNQGVGNTIYF. The CDR3 DNA is TGTGCCAGCAGATCAAACCAGGGGGTAGGAAACACCATATATTTT.

The chain couples TRBV6-2 or TRBV6-3 to TRBJ2-3, with TRBD1 matching 9 bases. With V trimmed by 0 bases and J by 1 base, 8 bases remained unmatched. CDR3 length equals 18 residues. Germline V gives CDR1 MNHEY, CDR2 SVGEGT. The CDR3 bases are TGTGCCAGCAGTTACTCTACCGGGACAGGGATGGGCACAGATACGCAGTATTTT. Amino acid sequence: CASSYSTGTGMGTDTQYF.

This chain uses TRBV3-1 (or the pseudogene TRBV3-2) with TRBJ1-3; D is possibly TRBD1 (5 bases). This CDR3 comprises 15 residues. The germline CDR1 and CDR2 sequences are LGHDT and YNNKEL (reference sequence). V was shortened by 6 bases and J by 2 bases, with 14 bases between the two germline ends. The CDR3 sequence is CASSPAQGTGNTIYF. In DNA, the CDR3 is TGTGCCAGCAGTCCGGCGCAGGGCACTGGAAACACCATATATTTT.

J is TRBJ1-5 and V is TRBV28; D is possibly TRBD1 (5 bases). V was pared by 6 bases and J by 6 bases, with 15 bases between. The V gene's germline CDR1 is MDHEN and CDR2 SYDVKM. The CDR3 runs 14 residues. The CDR3 nucleotides are TGTGCCAGCAGGTCCACCGCAGGGATTCAGCCCCAGCATTTT. It translates to CASRSTAGIQPQHF.

J is TRBJ2-1 and V is TRBV7-8, with 10 bases matching TRBD2. CDR3 length: 14 residues. CDR1 is SGHVS, CDR2 FQNEAQ, per germline. V gave up 10 bases and J gave up 8 bases; unmatched junction bases: 11. The CDR3 loop reads CATIRTSGTDEQFF. As DNA, the CDR3 is TGTGCCACCATCAGGACTAGCGGAACGGATGAGCAGTTCTTC.

The chain links TRBV7-2 to TRBJ2-3; unclear D gene. This CDR3 is built from 12 residues. Deletions cut 8 bases from V and 3 bases from J, with 9 bases between. Germline V gene lookup returns CDR1 SGHTA and CDR2 FQGNSA. Written as DNA, the CDR3 is TGTGCCAGCCGGATAGGTACAGATACGCAGTATTTT. Residues: CASRIGTDTQYF.

The chain couples TRBV18 to TRBJ1-4, with 8 bases fitting TRBD1. Germline V gene sequence: CDR1 KGHSH, CDR2 LQKENI. Losses at the gene ends were 1 base for V and 8 bases for J; bases not matched to a gene: 6. The CDR3 runs 15 residues. DNA of the CDR3: TGTGCCAGCTCACCACTAGGACAGGGCCAGGAAAAACTGTTTTTT. This gives the protein CASSPLGQGQEKLFF.

The chain employs TRBV10-3 and TRBJ1-5, with D possibly TRBD1 on 5 matching bases. This CDR3 has 15 amino acids. Germline CDR1 ENHRY, CDR2 SYGVKD. V lost 0 bases, J lost 4 bases, and 10 bases lay in between. The CDR3 sequence is CAISESSGGNQPQHF. In DNA, the CDR3 is TGTGCCATCAGTGAGTCGAGCGGGGGGAATCAGCCCCAGCATTTT.

The CDR3 DNA follows: TGTGCCAGTAGTAATATGGCGGGGGTTGACACTGAAGCTTTCTTT. Encoded protein: CASSNMAGVDTEAFF. J is TRBJ1-1 and V is TRBV19; the D gene is possibly TRBD1 (5 bases). Germline V gene lookup returns CDR1 LNHDA and CDR2 SQIVND (reference sequence). Trimming pared 4 bases from V and 3 bases from J, leaving 15 bases between. This CDR3 has 15 residues.

The V call is TRBV7-2, the J call TRBJ1-4; no clear D. V dropped 4 bases and J dropped 8 bases, with 17 bases sitting between them. The CDR3 sequence is 15 residues long. Germline V lookup: CDR1 SGHTA, CDR2 FQGNSA. Written as DNA, the CDR3 is TGTGCCAGCAGCTCCGGTTCCGGGCTACAGGAAAAACTGTTTTTT. Translation gives CASSSGSGLQEKLFF. The full variable domain, in which reference TRBV7-2 and TRBJ1-4 provide the parts outside the CDR3, is GAGVSQSPSNKVTEKGKDVELRCDPISGHTALYWYRQSLGQGLEFLIYFQGNSAPDKSGLPSDRFSAERTGGSVSTLTIQRTQQEDSAVYLCASSSGSGLQEKLFFGSGTQLSVL.

V usage is TRBV9 and J usage is TRBJ2-3; D gene uncertain. The CDR3 has 17 amino acids. Germline V gives CDR1 SGDLS, CDR2 YYNGEE. V was trimmed by 2 bases and J by 0 bases, leaving 16 bases between them. CDR3: CASSVTKADLSTDTQYF. The DNA of the CDR3 is TGTGCCAGCAGCGTCACAAAGGCCGATCTGAGCACAGATACGCAGTATTTT.

The chain links TRBV4-1 to TRBJ1-2; 10 bases align to TRBD1. The CDR3 covers 15 residues. Germline CDR1 and CDR2: MGHRA and YSYEKL. Trimming took 0 bases from V and 7 from J; bases not matched to a gene: 5. CDR3 loop: CASSQDRGQGSGYTF. CDR3 in DNA: TGCGCCAGCAGCCAAGATCGGGGACAGGGGAGTGGCTACACCTTC.

For the CDR3, the DNA is TGCAGCGTTGAAGGGGCCGGGACAGGGCCCTACGAGCAGTACTTC. The encoded protein is CSVEGAGTGPYEQYF. The chain joins TRBV29-1 to TRBJ2-7; 9 bases agree with TRBD1. This CDR3 comprises 15 residues. V was clipped by 1 base and J by 2 bases; unmatched bases: 6. CDR1 is SQVTM, CDR2 ANQGSEA, per germline.

V and J are TRBV18 and TRBJ2-3, with 7 positions matching TRBD2. V was clipped by 4 bases and J by 5 bases; unmatched bases: 0. Germline CDR1 is KGHSH and CDR2 is LQKENI. This CDR3 spans 12 amino acids. CDR3 amino acids: CASSREGDTQYF. The CDR3 DNA is TGTGCCAGCTCACGGGAGGGAGATACGCAGTATTTT.

This chain connects TRBV6-6 to TRBJ2-2; no definite D call. CDR1 is MNHNY, CDR2 SVGAGI, per germline (reference sequence). Trimming pared 0 bases from V and 6 bases from J, leaving 11 bases between. This CDR3 spans 15 amino acids. In DNA form, the CDR3 reads TGTGCCAGCAGTTACTCGAACAGTAGATCCGGGGAGCTGTTTTTT. It encodes CASSYSNSRSGELFF.

CDR3 coding DNA: TGTGCCAGCAGAGGCACCGACACAGCCACAGATACGCAGTATTTT. As protein: CASRGTDTATDTQYF. This chain uses TRBV7-9 with TRBJ2-3, with no clear D. The germline V and J ends were trimmed by 6 bases and 2 bases, with 15 bases remaining between them. CDR1 and CDR2 from the germline V gene are SEHNR and FQNEAQ (reference sequence). The CDR3 extends over 15 amino acids.

This rearrangement joins TRBV20-1 to TRBJ2-7; D is unresolved. The ends were cut back, 3 bases at V and 3 bases at J, with 12 bases in the middle. In germline, CDR1 is DFQATT, CDR2 SNEGSKA (reference sequence). There are 13 residues in the CDR3. This chain's CDR3 is CSASTPFDYEQYF. For the CDR3, the DNA is TGCAGTGCTAGTACCCCCTTTGACTACGAGCAGTACTTC.

The V call is TRBV5-4, the J call TRBJ1-5; possible D gene TRBD1, 5 bases. The CDR3 is made up of 15 amino acids. CDR1 SGHNT and CDR2 YYREEE come from the germline V gene (reference sequence). V was trimmed by 0 bases and J by 3 bases, leaving 10 bases between them. The CDR3 loop reads CASSLGTGTNQPQHF. CDR3 bases: TGTGCCAGCAGCTTGGGAACCGGGACCAATCAGCCCCAGCATTTT.

J is TRBJ1-6 and V is TRBV6-5, with a weak D call TRBD1 (6 bases). V lost 6 bases to trimming and J lost 10 bases, with 10 bases between them. Germline V CDR1 and CDR2: MNHEY, SVGAGI. The length of the CDR3 is 12 residues. The CDR3 region has the DNA TGTGCCAGCAGAGGGGGGCAATCACCCCTCCACTTT. Protein sequence: CASRGGQSPLHF.

V usage is TRBV6-5 and J usage is TRBJ1-4; no clear D gene. The CDR3 spans 13 residues. The germline V and J ends were trimmed by 3 bases and 13 bases, with 15 bases remaining between them. The germline V gene encodes CDR1 MNHEY and CDR2 SVGAGI. In nucleotides, the CDR3 is TGTGCCAGCAGTTATCGAGAATTGTCTGGACTGTTTTTT. As protein: CASSYRELSGLFF.

V is TRBV7-6 and J is TRBJ1-5; tentatively, D is TRBD1 (5 bases). The V and J ends lost 5 bases and 7 bases respectively, with 15 bases between them. CDR3 size: 14 residues. In germline, CDR1 is SGHVS, CDR2 FNYEAQ. The DNA for the CDR3 is TGTGCCAGCAGCCCTCTCGGGGCCTCCCAGCCCCAGCATTTT. This codes for CASSPLGASQPQHF.

The rearrangement uses TRBV6-2 or TRBV6-3 and TRBJ2-5; D is unclear. Deletions cut 6 bases from V and 2 bases from J, with 7 bases between. CDR1 is MNHEY and CDR2 is SVGEGT in the germline V gene. The CDR3 totals 12 residues. CDR3 residues: CASSEIQETQYF. The CDR3 nucleotides read TGTGCCAGCAGCGAGATACAAGAGACCCAGTACTTC.

CDR3 amino acids: CASSSDRGGGNQPQHF. The CDR3, as DNA: TGTGCCAGCAGTTCGGACAGGGGTGGAGGTAATCAGCCCCAGCATTTT. The chain joins TRBV6-2 or TRBV6-3 to TRBJ1-5; 9 bases map to TRBD1. CDR3 size: 16 residues. V lost 4 bases to trimming and J lost 4 bases; unmatched junction nucleotides: 8. Looked up from germline, CDR1 is MNHEY and CDR2 is SVGEGT.

V gene TRBV19 combines with J gene TRBJ1-4; D remains ambiguous. Trimming removed 5 bases at V and 0 bases at J, with 7 bases between. CDR1 is LNHDA and CDR2 is SQIVND in the germline V gene (reference sequence). The CDR3 has 14 residues. The CDR3 DNA is TGTGCCAGTAGTGTCCAAGCAACTAATGAAAAACTGTTTTTT. This encodes CASSVQATNEKLFF.